This TCR beta chain is from a study of blood T cell repertoires in COVID-19. The table came from immunoSEQ multiplex PCR; TCRdb's copy has only in-frame clones and leaves some out. The sample records 150,000 to 200,000 clones, 82% being singletons. The sequence was collected from a woman aged 60-75 years with acute COVID-19. The sample comprised PBMCs or T cells enriched from blood (not recorded which).

CDR3 nucleotides: TGTGCCAGCAGCGCAGGACTGCTCTACGAGCAGTACGTC. Its translation is CASSAGLLYEQYV. The genes are TRBV7-9 and TRBJ2-7, with TRBD2 as a possible D gene (5 bases). Trimming pared 5 bases from V and 3 bases from J, leaving 11 bases between. The germline gives CDR1 SEHNR, CDR2 FQNEAQ (reference sequence). The CDR3 extends over 13 amino acids.